This T cell receptor (beta chain) was retrieved from a study of cytomegalovirus exposure and HLA in healthy donors (dated by TCRdb to 2016 to 2017). For context, the study as a whole: According to an earlier analysis of a few hundred of the donors, some 170 million T cells yielded 90 million to 130 million unique TCR beta sequences and approximately 300 Gb of sequence data. Both class I and class II loci were covered by HLA typing, at four-digit resolution. A later genetic analysis took genome-wide SNP genotypes for about 55% of the roughly 670 donors and used that subset as a discovery cohort. Rather than drawing on any new phenotypic data, the later analysis identified candidate immune exposures from TCR beta sequences and the way those sequences occurred across donors. Roughly 300 gigabases of sequencing data and around 88 million unique TCR sequences made up an early release that covered several hundred HLA-typed donors. The T cell repertoires of 700 or so subjects were profiled by immunosequencing and related to cytomegalovirus serostatus. Of the 350 to 400 genotyped donors, around 81% fell in the genetic ancestry cluster associated with self-reported Caucasian donors. In a later analysis, previously published TCR beta repertoires from 550 to 750 donors were re-analyzed and high-resolution HLA genotyping was added so that TCR occurrence patterns could be studied. About five DR-DQ haplotypes were treated as single units for association and clustering because of strong linkage in the cohort. Donor age, sex, ethnicity and CMV serostatus were compiled together with the repertoire data. Besides the first cohort of roughly 660 subjects, a separate validation cohort made up of roughly 120 different subjects was used. The aim of the study was to test whether cataloging public T cell receptors could identify signatures of past pathogen exposure. The number of donors typed differed by locus, with 629-630 for A, B, C, DRB1 and DQB1, approximately 500 for DQA1, 600 to 610 for DPA1, and some 450 for DPB1. Every discovery cohort repertoire had been produced on one sequencing platform. To decide whether each TCR beta V gene segment behaved as functional or pseudogenic, an earlier analysis of several hundred of the donors relied on high-throughput TCR beta sequencing. Across around 400 genotyped donors of the cohort, an average of roughly 230,000 unique TCR beta nucleotide sequences per donor were sequenced, and approximately 19% of those sequences were non-productive. To predict cytomegalovirus infection status, the study brought together high-throughput TCR immunosequencing, statistical association of individual TCRs with disease status, and machine learning.

Overall study results and their limits: Because some donors lacked HLA typing at each locus, the association tests relied only on the typed subset. When HLA alleles, especially DR and DQ, strongly co-occurred, attributing TCR associations to individual alleles was difficult. A later analysis associated roughly 17,000 TCR beta sequences with specific HLA alleles at a false discovery rate of 0.05. An association between a missense DCLRE1C variant and V-gene and J-gene trimming of TCR beta chains was found in a later genetic analysis and replicated in an independent cohort. This cohort had only TCR beta chains sequenced, and the lack of alpha or paired-chain data limited which features could be detected. Some IMGT-functional V segments, including TRBV6-2 and TRBV6-3, could not be distinguished by the 87-base-pair reads and were therefore excluded. According to the authors, the approach could potentially be generalized to other disease states and immunological phenotypes. Linkage disequilibrium might explain the correlated functional status among segregating V segments, but an unknown experimental factor could not be excluded. A later analysis found that most CMV-associated TCR beta chains appeared HLA-restricted, with HLA associations seemingly driven largely by CMV exposure. About 17 rarely observed V segments, including chromosome 9 orphons, were excluded from the earlier analysis of approximately 500 of the donors because counts were too low. Across donors, most TCR sequences were observed very rarely, whereas some public TCRs were present in many individuals. Three of the identified cytomegalovirus-associated TCR beta chains were confirmed in vitro to be specific for cytomegalovirus antigens. The study gave a list of some 150 TCR beta chains associated with cytomegalovirus. The classifier was reported to diagnose cytomegalovirus status with high specificity and sensitivity in both the original cohort and the validation cohort. Sequencing depth was assumed to be roughly uniform across donors in the presence/absence analyses, though that assumption may not hold. A later genetic analysis reported fewer N-insertions in productive TCRs among donors in an Asian-associated ancestry cluster than the approximately 670-donor mean. A further reported finding was that TCR beta sequences accurately predicted the HLA-A and HLA-B alleles for most subjects in the first cohort. In a later analysis, HLA-associated TCR beta chains were found to be more clonally expanded and to have lower generation probabilities than equally common non-associated chains. In a later analysis, several top co-occurrence clusters were reported to appear linked to parvovirus B19, influenza, CMV and Epstein-Barr virus. A later analysis found that TCR association rates varied across HLA loci, with DRB1 alleles showing the most associated TCRs and HLA-C alleles the fewest. The sequencing pipeline was judged likely to have produced a cluster of highly shared sequence variants as a technical artifact. In an earlier analysis of more than 450 of the donors, most TCR beta V segments were observed in productive rearrangements about 90% or about 30% of the time, broadly matching IMGT annotations. Immune exposure information for the cohort was limited to CMV serostatus.

Receptor amplification or capture employed the immunoSEQ multiplex PCR assay. For the multiplex PCR, a mixture combining 60 forward primers for TCR Vbeta segments and 13 reverse primers for TCR Jbeta segments was used. The CDR3 region of rearranged TCR beta genes was amplified from genomic DNA with a multiplex PCR assay. The Illumina HiSeq System was used to sequence the amplified TCR beta libraries as 87-base-pair reads. The authors' pipeline ran thus. In a later analysis, around 80 million unique TCR beta chains were counted across the roughly 610 repertoires, and roughly 9.9 million of these chains were shared by at least two donors. To remove PCR and sequencing errors, raw reads were error-corrected and collapsed into unique sequences using a nearest-neighbor algorithm that merged closely related sequences. To assign V, D and J gene segments, CDR3 sequences were aligned to IMGT reference sequences. For a sequence to be retained, at least a six-nucleotide match to both a V gene segment and a J gene segment was required. A rearrangement counted as productive if the CDR3 had no stop codons and remained in frame with V and J, and every other rearrangement counted as non-productive. Following IMGT convention, CDR3 was defined as the stretch from the second conserved V-encoded cysteine up to the conserved J-encoded phenylalanine. In an earlier analysis of just under 600 of the donors, sequences lacking an unambiguous match to a single V gene segment were excluded. An earlier analysis of over 450 of the donors classified V segments as functional when productive rearrangements were above 56.7% and as segregating when the standard deviation between donors was above 5%. A statistical classification framework was built to diagnose cytomegalovirus status from the catalog of TCR beta chain sequences. V and J gene assignment, in a later analysis, came from comparing TCR nucleotide sequences with IMGT/GENE-DB human TR gene sequences. In a later analysis, CDR3 sequences and most-parsimonious VDJ recombination scenarios were assigned using the TCRdist pipeline. A later analysis defined each TCR beta chain by its CDR3 amino acid sequence plus V-gene family, and excluded reads lacking a unique V-gene family. As a way to deal with suspected cross-contamination and a sequencing artifact, a later analysis dropped roughly 620 nucleotide sequences that were highly shared and had low generation probability. In a later analysis, a clonal expansion index for each public chain was calculated from normalized within-repertoire ranks of inferred template counts. In a later analysis, generation probabilities were computed with a VDJ recombination model fitted to out-of-frame rearrangements, and the resulting probabilities were checked against IGoR. In a later analysis, TCR-TCR, TCR-HLA and TCR-CMV co-occurrence was scored with hypergeometric tests, and a repertoire-size bias correction was applied to TCR pairs. In a later analysis, false discovery rates were estimated by permuting HLA or CMV assignments 20 times. In a later analysis, co-occurring TCRs were grouped with DBSCAN, and TCRdist sequence similarity was added when clustering was performed within HLA-allele-positive subsets. Co-occurrence clustering excluded repertoires with fewer than 30,000 or more than 120,000 public chains, plus five with anomalous nucleotide sharing. Imported from immuneACCESS, the table was reduced by TCRdb to in-frame sequences with V and J called. These copies leave out some clones; in studies compared against another copy, an unresolved V gene accounts for under half, and the cause of the remainder is not known. That table gives V, J and clone size, and the DNA gave D and trimming. Across this sample there are 85,000 to 130,000 clones, with about a tenth seen only once. Of the sample, 5% to 6.5% is held by the ten largest clones.

The cohort was made up of several hundred healthy bone marrow donors. Cohort members were all nominally healthy when sampled, although unrecorded immune exposures were likely present. The donor tested CMV seropositive, placing the donor among the roughly 270 seropositive members of the cohort. Each donor provided a peripheral blood sample, and peripheral blood mononuclear cells were used for TCR beta sequencing. Genomic DNA was extracted from the blood cell samples with the Qiagen DNeasy Blood Extraction Kit. This clone was counted a few times. Its antigen remains undetermined. Within one base of it there is no much larger clone, and no base qualities were kept. Spanning cysteine to phenylalanine, the CDR3 consists of 14 amino acids. Of all the DNA, just the CDR3 is kept, 42 bases in frame from base 1. V drops 2 bases and J drops 7 bases, leaving 13 bases in between.

Sequencing was carried out using PBMCs. The sequence joins TRBV5-3 to TRBJ1-5, with the D gene call left open. Being an ORF, TRBV5-3 has a function that is uncertain. The sequence derives from a man aged 40-55 years in good health and CMV-seropositive. The CDR3 protein: CARSFGPAGQPQHF. Read as DNA, the sequence is TGTGCCAGAAGCTTCGGCCCGGCGGGCCAGCCCCAGCATTTT.